This T cell receptor (beta chain) was observed in a study of PD-1 blockade in classical Hodgkin lymphoma. To note about this clone: The antigen is undetermined.

Specified time point: cycle 4 day 1 (C4D1), after about 6 weeks of nivolumab. Autologous stem cell transplantation was followed by relapse in every patient, and brentuximab vedotin exposure varied. Assay: immunoSEQ multiplex PCR; the TCRdb copy retains only in-frame clones and omits some. The profile covers 64,000 or so clones, with about 92% appearing a single time and approximately 8% taken by the ten largest. General observations from the study: Complete responders' diversity at baseline resembled that of newly diagnosed patients. Significant TCR diversity gains by C4D1 occurred in CD4+ but not CD8+ cells. Baseline TCR diversity was reportedly lower in newly diagnosed patients than healthy donors.

V trimming: 2 bases; J trimming: 3 bases; junction bases outside the gene matches: 12. Germline lookup yields CDR1 MDHEN and CDR2 SYDVKM. The CDR3 length is 18 residues. This material consisted of peripheral blood mononuclear cells (PBMCs), taken before the fourth cycle of nivolumab. The receptor's source is a human donor with classical Hodgkin lymphoma. The gene calls are TRBV28 and TRBJ2-7; 11 bases match TRBD1. CDR3 DNA: TGTGCCAGCAGTTTAAGGGGATGGGGAGGGACAGGGGGCTACGAGCAGTACTTC. Translation gives CASSLRGWGGTGGYEQYF.